These 7 T cell receptor beta chains were all obtained from the same sample, sequenced in a study of T cells in Graves' hyperthyroidism and ophthalmopathy. Amplified TCR beta CDR3 regions derived from RNA transcripts. The HTBI primer set was used in a first-round RT-PCR of the TCR CDR3. TCRdb reprocessed the multiplex PCR reads with MiXCR, giving one entry per CDR3 protein. The sample lists a few hundred thousand distinct CDR3 sequences; 15% to 17% were seen once. Sequencing was performed on blood. The origin of the receptors is a woman younger than 45 with Graves' hyperthyroidism.

This clonotype was seen ten or more times. The junction shows a germline mismatch at one end, possibly a read error. V and J are TRBV30 and TRBJ2-6; D unclear. Germline CDR1 and CDR2: GTSNPN and SVGIG (reference sequence). This CDR3 contains 13 residues. The CDR3 DNA reads as TGTGCTTGGACGGACTCTGGGGCCAACGTCCTGACTTTC. It specifies CAWTDSGANVLTF.

A remark on this clonotype: One end of the junction varies from germline; a read error may be responsible. The V and J genes are TRBV3-1 and TRBJ2-5; 10 nucleotides agree with TRBD2. The CDR3 length is 19 residues. Germline loops: CDR1 LGHDT, CDR2 YNNKEL (reference sequence). The CDR3 sequence is CTSSQGTYRTSGFGETQYF. Written as DNA, the CDR3 is TGTACCAGCAGCCAAGGGACTTACCGGACTAGCGGTTTTGGGGAGACCCAGTACTTC.

This clonotype was seen ten or more times. The chain carries TRBV18 and TRBJ1-1, with unresolved D. Germline V gene data show CDR1 as KGHSH and CDR2 as LQKENI. Deletions cut 0 bases from V and 4 bases from J, with 12 bases between. The CDR3 extends over 15 amino acids. The CDR3 nucleotides read TGTGCCAGCTCACCACCGTCGGGTGTAGGCACTGAAGCTTTCTTT. It translates to CASSPPSGVGTEAFF.

This clonotype was observed at least ten times. The V gene is TRBV5-1, the J gene TRBJ2-1, with TRBD2 identical over 13 bases. V lost 0 bases, J lost 3 bases, and 0 bases stayed unmatched. CDR3 length equals 16 residues. The V gene's germline CDR1 is SGHRS and CDR2 YFSETQ. CDR3 DNA sequence: TGCGCCAGCAGCTTGGGGACTAGCGGGGGCTACAATGAGCAGTTCTTC. It yields the protein CASSLGTSGGYNEQFF.

The V and J genes are TRBV2 and TRBJ1-5, with D unclear. V shed 8 bases and J shed 15 bases, with 14 bases lying between them. There are 10 residues in the CDR3. The V gene's germline CDR1 is SNHLY and CDR2 FYNNEI. The CDR3 protein is CASLYSVRHF. The CDR3 nucleotides read TGTGCCAGCCTATATTCTGTAAGGCATTTT.

The sample holds many counts of this clonotype. This chain connects TRBV11-1 to TRBJ2-3, with TRBD2 identical over 10 bases. Germline V gene data show CDR1 as SGHAT and CDR2 as FQDESV (reference sequence). This CDR3 contains 15 residues. Trimming cost V 5 bases and J 3 bases; bases outside gene matches: 5. DNA for the CDR3: TGTGCCAGCAGCCCTAGCGGGAGTCCGACAGATACGCAGTATTTT. It encodes CASSPSGSPTDTQYF.

This clonotype was found many times. The chain carries TRBV6-1 and TRBJ1-1; no definite D call. The CDR3 has 15 amino acids. In germline, CDR1 is MNHNS, CDR2 SASEGT. Trimming cost V 8 bases and J 1 base, with 17 bases left between them. Written as DNA, the CDR3 is TGTGCCAGCCCCGGCCGGGAATCGACGAACACTGAAGCTTTCTTT. Its translation: CASPGRESTNTEAFF.